The sample holds many counts of the clone carrying this T cell receptor beta chain. Antigen specificity is unknown. This sample was included in a study of T cells in Graves' hyperthyroidism and ophthalmopathy. Fresh peripheral blood, 10 ml, yielded the PBMCs. From RNA transcripts, TCR beta CDR3 regions were amplified. The HTBI primer set was used in a first-round RT-PCR of the TCR CDR3. TCRdb re-analysed the multiplex PCR reads in MiXCR, keeping a single row per CDR3 protein. The sample includes about half a million distinct CDR3 sequences, around 22% of them seen just once. Study observations and caveats: From stable hyperthyroidism, ophthalmopathy was separated by a 13 V-J model.

Germline V gene data show CDR1 as MNHEY and CDR2 as SVGAGI. The CDR3 length is 12 residues. The V end was cut by 4 bases, the J end by 9 bases, with 13 bases between. The specimen sequenced was blood. This chain links TRBV6-5 with TRBJ2-7, with D perhaps assigned TRBD1 or TRBD2 (5 bases each). This receptor was obtained from a woman aged 25-40 years with Graves' ophthalmopathy. The chain's CDR3 is CASSSFGTVQYF. The DNA of the CDR3 is TGTGCCAGCAGTTCCTTCGGGACGGTGCAGTACTTC.